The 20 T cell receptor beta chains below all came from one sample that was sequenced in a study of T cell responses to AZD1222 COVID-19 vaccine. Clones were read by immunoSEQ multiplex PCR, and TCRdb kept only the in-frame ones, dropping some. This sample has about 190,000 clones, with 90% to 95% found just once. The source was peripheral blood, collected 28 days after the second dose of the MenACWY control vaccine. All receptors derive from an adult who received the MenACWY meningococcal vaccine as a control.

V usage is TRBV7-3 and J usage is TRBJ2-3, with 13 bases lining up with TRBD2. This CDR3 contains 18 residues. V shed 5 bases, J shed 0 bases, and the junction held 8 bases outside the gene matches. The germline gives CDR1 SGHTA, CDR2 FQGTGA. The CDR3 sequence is CASSVTSGRIASTDTQYF. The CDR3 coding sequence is TGTGCCAGCAGCGTGACTAGCGGGAGGATCGCTAGCACAGATACGCAGTATTTT.

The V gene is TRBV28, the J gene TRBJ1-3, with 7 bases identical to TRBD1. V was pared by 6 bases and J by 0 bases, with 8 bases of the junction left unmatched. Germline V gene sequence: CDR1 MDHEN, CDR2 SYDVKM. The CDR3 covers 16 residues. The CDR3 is CASSALDRSSGNTIYF. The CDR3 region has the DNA TGTGCCAGCAGCGCACTGGACAGGAGCTCTGGAAACACCATATATTTT. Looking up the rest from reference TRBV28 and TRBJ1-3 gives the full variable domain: DVKVTQSSRYLVKRTGEKVFLECVQDMDHENMFWYRQDPGLGLRLIYFSYDVKMKEKGDIPEGYSVSREKKERFSLILESASTNQTSMYLCASSALDRSSGNTIYFGEGSWLTVV.

The CDR3 coding sequence is TGTGCCAGCAGCTTGTACAGGGGAAATCAGCCCCAGCATTTT. Translated, it gives CASSLYRGNQPQHF. The chain carries TRBV5-6 and TRBJ1-5; TRBD1 matches at 7 bases. CDR1 SGHDT and CDR2 YYEEEE come from the germline V gene. The CDR3 is made up of 14 amino acids. Trimming cost V 1 base and J 4 bases; bases outside gene matches: 2.

The CDR3 loop reads CASSPLTGVQPLHF. The CDR3 region has the DNA TGTGCCAGCAGTCCCCTGACGGGAGTACAGCCCCTCCACTTT. V gene TRBV11-1 combines with J gene TRBJ1-6; D is unresolved. Looked up from germline, CDR1 is SGHAT and CDR2 is FQDESV (reference sequence). The V gene lost 6 bases and the J gene lost 13 bases, with 19 bases spanning the gap. CDR3 length: 14 amino acids.

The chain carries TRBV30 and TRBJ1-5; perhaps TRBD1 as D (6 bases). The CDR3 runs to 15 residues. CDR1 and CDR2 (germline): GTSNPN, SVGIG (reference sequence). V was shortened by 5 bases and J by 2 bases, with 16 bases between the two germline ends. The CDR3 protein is CAWGLGGLGNQPQHF. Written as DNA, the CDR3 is TGTGCCTGGGGCCTGGGGGGGCTGGGCAATCAGCCCCAGCATTTT.

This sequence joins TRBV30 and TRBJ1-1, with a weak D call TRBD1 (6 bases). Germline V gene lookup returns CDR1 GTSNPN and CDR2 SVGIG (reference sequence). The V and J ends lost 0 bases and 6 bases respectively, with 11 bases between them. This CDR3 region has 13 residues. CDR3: CAWSVRGLAEAFF. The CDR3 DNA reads TGTGCCTGGAGTGTACGGGGGCTCGCTGAAGCTTTCTTT.

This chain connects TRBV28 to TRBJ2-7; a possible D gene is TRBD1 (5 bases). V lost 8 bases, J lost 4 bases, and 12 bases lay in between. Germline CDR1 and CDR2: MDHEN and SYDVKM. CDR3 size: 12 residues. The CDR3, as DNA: TGTGCCAGCGGGGCAACAGCTTACGAGCAGTACTTC. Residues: CASGATAYEQYF.

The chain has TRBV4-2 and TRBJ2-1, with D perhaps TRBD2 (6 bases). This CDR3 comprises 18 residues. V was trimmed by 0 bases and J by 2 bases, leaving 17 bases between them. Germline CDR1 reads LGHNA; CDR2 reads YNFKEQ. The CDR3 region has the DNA TGTGCCAGCAGCCAAGATCAGAATGGGCGGGGACCCTACAATGAGCAGTTCTTC. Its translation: CASSQDQNGRGPYNEQFF.

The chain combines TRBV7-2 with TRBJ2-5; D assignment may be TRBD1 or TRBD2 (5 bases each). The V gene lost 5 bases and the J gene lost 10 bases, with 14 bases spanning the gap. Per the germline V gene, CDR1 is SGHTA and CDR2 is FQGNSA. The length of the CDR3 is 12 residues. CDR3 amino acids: CASSNPGQDQYF. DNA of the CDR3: TGTGCCAGCAGCAATCCGGGGCAAGACCAGTACTTC.

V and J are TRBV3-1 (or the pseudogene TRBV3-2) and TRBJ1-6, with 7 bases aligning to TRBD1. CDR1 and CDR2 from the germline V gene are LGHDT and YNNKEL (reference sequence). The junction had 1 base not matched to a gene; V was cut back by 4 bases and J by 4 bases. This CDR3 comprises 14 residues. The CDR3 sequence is CASSPGQYNSPLHF. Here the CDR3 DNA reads TGTGCCAGCAGCCCGGGACAGTATAATTCACCCCTCCACTTT.

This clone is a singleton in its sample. CDR3 DNA: TGTGCCAGCAGCTTATCAGAAACCCAGCCCCAGCATTTT. Encoded protein: CASSLSETQPQHF. This rearrangement joins TRBV7-7 to TRBJ1-5, with D hard to call. Per germline, CDR1 SSHAT and CDR2 FNYEAQ (reference sequence). CDR3 length: 13 residues. The germline V and J ends were trimmed by 2 bases and 7 bases, with 9 bases remaining between them.

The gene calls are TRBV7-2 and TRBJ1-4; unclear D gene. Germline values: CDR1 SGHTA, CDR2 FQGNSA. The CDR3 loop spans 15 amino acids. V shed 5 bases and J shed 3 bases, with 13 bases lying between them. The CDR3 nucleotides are TGTGCCAGCAGCCCCTACACAGTAGCTAATGAAAAACTGTTTTTT. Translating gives CASSPYTVANEKLFF.

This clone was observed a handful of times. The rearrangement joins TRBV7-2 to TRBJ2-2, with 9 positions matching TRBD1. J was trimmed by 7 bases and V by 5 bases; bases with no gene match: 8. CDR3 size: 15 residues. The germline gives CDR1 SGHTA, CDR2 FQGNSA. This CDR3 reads CASSPGTGIGGELFF. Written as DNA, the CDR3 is TGTGCCAGCAGCCCCGGGACAGGGATAGGCGGGGAGCTGTTTTTT.

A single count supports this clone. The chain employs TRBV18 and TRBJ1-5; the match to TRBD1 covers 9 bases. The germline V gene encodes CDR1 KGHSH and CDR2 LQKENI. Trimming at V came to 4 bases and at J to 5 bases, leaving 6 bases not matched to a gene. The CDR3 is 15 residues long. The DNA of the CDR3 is TGTGCCAGCTCACTGCCCAGGACAGGGGATCAGCCCCAGCATTTT. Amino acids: CASSLPRTGDQPQHF.

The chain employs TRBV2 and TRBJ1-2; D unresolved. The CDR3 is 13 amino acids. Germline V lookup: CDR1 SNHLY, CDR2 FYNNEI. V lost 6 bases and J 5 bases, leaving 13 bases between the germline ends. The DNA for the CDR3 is TGTGCCAGCAGGGGAGATCGACTTTATGGCTACACCTTC. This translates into CASRGDRLYGYTF.

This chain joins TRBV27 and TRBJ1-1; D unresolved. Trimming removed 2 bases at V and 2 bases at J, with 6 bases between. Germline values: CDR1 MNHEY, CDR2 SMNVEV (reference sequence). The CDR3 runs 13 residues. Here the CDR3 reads CASSLGINTEAFF. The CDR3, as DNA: TGTGCCAGCAGTTTAGGGATAAACACTGAAGCTTTCTTT.

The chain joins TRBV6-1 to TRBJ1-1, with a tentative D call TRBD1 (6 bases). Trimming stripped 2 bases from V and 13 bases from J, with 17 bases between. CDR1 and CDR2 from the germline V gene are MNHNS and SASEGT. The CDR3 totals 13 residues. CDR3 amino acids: CASSEYGTPRDFF. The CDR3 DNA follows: TGTGCCAGCAGTGAATACGGGACACCGAGGGATTTCTTT.

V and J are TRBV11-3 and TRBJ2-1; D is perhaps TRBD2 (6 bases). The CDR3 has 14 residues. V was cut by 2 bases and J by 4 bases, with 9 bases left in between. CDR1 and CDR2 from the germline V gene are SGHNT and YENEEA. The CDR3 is CASSLRDSYNEQFF. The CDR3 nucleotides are TGTGCCAGCAGCTTACGGGACTCATACAATGAGCAGTTCTTC. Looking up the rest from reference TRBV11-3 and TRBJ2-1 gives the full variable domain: EAGVVQSPRYKIIEKKQPVAFWCNPISGHNTLYWYLQNLGQGPELLIRYENEEAVDDSQLPKDRFSAERLKGVDSTLKIQPAELGDSAVYLCASSLRDSYNEQFFGPGTRLTVL.

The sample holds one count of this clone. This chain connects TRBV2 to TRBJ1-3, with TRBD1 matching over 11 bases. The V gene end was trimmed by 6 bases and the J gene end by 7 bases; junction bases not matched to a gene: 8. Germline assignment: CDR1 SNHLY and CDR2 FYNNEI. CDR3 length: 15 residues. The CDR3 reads CASRGRTGGSNTIYF. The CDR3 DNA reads TGTGCCAGCAGGGGAAGGACAGGGGGCTCGAACACCATATATTTT.

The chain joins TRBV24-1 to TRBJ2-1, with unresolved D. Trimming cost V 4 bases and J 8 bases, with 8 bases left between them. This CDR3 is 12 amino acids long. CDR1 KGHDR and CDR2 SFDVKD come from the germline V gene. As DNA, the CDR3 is TGTGCCACCAGTGACAAAATATATGAGCAGTTCTTC. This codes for CATSDKIYEQFF.